This T cell receptor beta chain is drawn from a study of shared clonotypes between healthy human individuals. Study-wide results and limits: With few donors, the genetic and exposure-history diversity represented was limited. About 4.5% of naive CD4 clonotypes were common to a few donors. Naive subsets tended to show greater estimated richness than memory subsets.

Details on this clone: Its antigen is currently unknown.

Naive CD8 cells, CD45RO-negative and positively selected for CCR7, excluded terminally differentiated effector memory CD45RA+ cells. This table comes from immunoSEQ multiplex PCR, and its TCRdb copy is limited to in-frame clones, with some not included. The data contain some 740,000 clones, approximately 92% of them singletons. Input material: naive CD8+ T cells sorted from blood. The receptor was derived from a man between 25 and 39 years old in good health.

Here the CDR3 DNA reads TGTGCCAGCAGCGCGGGGAGGCGCTCCTACAATGAGCAGTTCTTC. Translation gives CASSAGRRSYNEQFF. This rearrangement joins TRBV2 to TRBJ2-1, with D maybe TRBD2 (6 bases). There are 15 residues in the CDR3. Germline assignment: CDR1 SNHLY and CDR2 FYNNEI. V lost 6 bases and J lost 0, with 12 bases in between.